The 9 T cell receptor beta chains reported below all come from one sample, sequenced in a study of T cells in Graves' hyperthyroidism and ophthalmopathy (dated by TCRdb to about 2019). The protocol used for the library was multiplex PCR. Instrument on record: Illumina HiSeq 2000. The TCR beta CDR3 regions were amplified from the RNA transcripts. For the first round of RT-PCR on the TCR CDR3, the HTBI primer set was used together with the Qiagen OneStep RT-PCR kit. Through fastp at Q25 and MiXCR, TCRdb rebuilt clones from the public reads, retaining in-frame beta chains. Rows with a matching CDR3 protein are joined into one entry that keeps the most common DNA and genes. The sample has hundreds of thousands of distinct CDR3 sequences on record, 15% of them singletons. The ten top clones hold around a third of the sample. The sequenced material came from blood. The source of these receptors is a woman in her 30s with Graves' hyperthyroidism.

This clonotype was observed many times. The rearrangement links TRBV11-3 to TRBJ2-2, with 9 bases aligning to TRBD2. The length of the CDR3 is 15 residues. V dropped 5 bases and J dropped 5; count of bases not matched to a gene: 6. CDR1 is SGHNT, CDR2 YENEEA, per germline. This CDR3 reads CASSVAGVGTGELFF. CDR3 DNA: TGTGCCAGCAGCGTAGCGGGAGTTGGTACCGGGGAGCTGTTTTTT.

The chain is built from TRBV19 and TRBJ2-2; D gene uncertain. The V gene's germline CDR1 is LNHDA and CDR2 SQIVND (reference sequence). There are 16 residues in the CDR3. Trimming stripped 2 bases from V and 7 bases from J, with 17 bases between. CDR3 sequence reads: CASSISRARISGELFF. CDR3 DNA sequence: TGTGCCAGTAGTATATCCCGGGCCAGAATCAGCGGGGAGCTGTTTTTT.

Worth noting for this clonotype: The final CDR3 position lacks the conserved phenylalanine or tryptophan, pointing to a likely read error. The chain uses TRBV24-1 and TRBJ1-5, with D possibly being TRBD1 (5 bases). The CDR3 consists of 20 residues. Germline assignment: CDR1 KGHDR and CDR2 SFDVKD. Trimming pared 4 bases from V and 0 bases from J, leaving 24 bases between. CDR3 DNA sequence: TGTGCCACCAGTGACTGGGAGGGGCAGGGAAAAAGAAATAGCAATCAGCCCCAGCATCTT. This gives the protein CATSDWEGQGKRNSNQPQHL.

This clonotype appeared many times. CDR3: CAWSGGDALGLSEQFF. In DNA, the CDR3 is TGTGCCTGGAGTGGGGGGGACGCCCTCGGATTGAGTGAGCAGTTCTTC. This chain connects TRBV30 to TRBJ2-1; the D gene is possibly TRBD2 (6 bases). Germline lookup yields CDR1 GTSNPN and CDR2 SVGIG (reference sequence). CDR3 length equals 16 residues. The V end was cut by 1 base, the J end by 9 bases, with 22 bases between.

This clonotype was seen a handful of times. The CDR3 here is CATTSRGMEAFF. In DNA form, the CDR3 reads TGTGCCACCACGTCCAGGGGGATGGAAGCTTTCTTT. V gene TRBV10-3 combines with J gene TRBJ1-1; 7 bases match TRBD1. Germline V lookup: CDR1 ENHRY, CDR2 SYGVKD. Losses at the gene ends were 10 bases for V and 8 bases for J; bases not matched to a gene: 10. CDR3 length equals 12 residues.

This clonotype was counted many times. V is TRBV3-1 and J is TRBJ1-1, with D tentatively TRBD1 (5 bases). Between the trimmed V and J ends, which lost 3 bases and 1 base, there was a span of 12 bases. The CDR3 has 15 residues. Germline V gene data show CDR1 as LGHDT and CDR2 as YNNKEL (reference sequence). The CDR3 bases are TGTGCCAGCAGCCAGGACGGGGGAGAGAACACTGAAGCTTTCTTT. As protein: CASSQDGGENTEAFF. Using reference TRBV3-1 and TRBJ1-1 for the parts outside the CDR3, the full variable domain is DTAVSQTPKYLVTQMGNDKSIKCEQNLGHDTMYWYKQDSKKFLKIMFSYNNKELIINETVPNRFSPKSPDKAHLNLHINSLELGDSAVYFCASSQDGGENTEAFFGQGTRLTVV.

This clonotype has more than one count but fewer than ten. V and J are TRBV11-1 and TRBJ2-1; perhaps TRBD2 as D (6 bases). From germline, CDR1 is SGHAT and CDR2 FQDESV (reference sequence). The CDR3 contains 15 residues. V dropped 7 bases and J dropped 5 bases, with 18 bases sitting between them. The CDR3 region has the DNA TGTGCCAGCAATATTCGGGTCGGGAGCCACAATGAGCAGTTCTTC. This translates into CASNIRVGSHNEQFF. The variable domain in full, with the rest retrieved from reference TRBV11-1 and TRBJ2-1, is EAEVAQSPRYKITEKSQAVAFWCDPISGHATLYWYRQILGQGPELLVQFQDESVVDDSQLPKDRFSAERLKGVDSTLKIQPAELGDSAMYLCASNIRVGSHNEQFFGPGTRLTVL.

This clonotype was seen more than once but under ten times. The gene calls are TRBV6-6 and TRBJ1-1, with TRBD1 matching over 11 bases. CDR3 length: 17 amino acids. With V trimmed by 2 bases and J by 5 bases, 10 bases remained unmatched. Germline lookup yields CDR1 MNHNY and CDR2 SVGAGI (reference sequence). CDR3 in DNA: TGTGCCAGCAGTTACGCCAAGTTTGGGACAGGGGGGACTGAAGCTTTCTTT. It specifies CASSYAKFGTGGTEAFF.

The rearrangement links TRBV19 to TRBJ1-1; D may be TRBD1 (6 bases). The V end was cut by 1 base, the J end by 3 bases, with 9 bases between. The CDR3 has 14 residues. CDR1 and CDR2 from the germline V gene are LNHDA and SQIVND (reference sequence). CDR3 loop: CASSIVSGDTEAFF. CDR3 sequence (DNA): TGTGCCAGTAGTATAGTGTCAGGGGACACTGAAGCTTTCTTT.